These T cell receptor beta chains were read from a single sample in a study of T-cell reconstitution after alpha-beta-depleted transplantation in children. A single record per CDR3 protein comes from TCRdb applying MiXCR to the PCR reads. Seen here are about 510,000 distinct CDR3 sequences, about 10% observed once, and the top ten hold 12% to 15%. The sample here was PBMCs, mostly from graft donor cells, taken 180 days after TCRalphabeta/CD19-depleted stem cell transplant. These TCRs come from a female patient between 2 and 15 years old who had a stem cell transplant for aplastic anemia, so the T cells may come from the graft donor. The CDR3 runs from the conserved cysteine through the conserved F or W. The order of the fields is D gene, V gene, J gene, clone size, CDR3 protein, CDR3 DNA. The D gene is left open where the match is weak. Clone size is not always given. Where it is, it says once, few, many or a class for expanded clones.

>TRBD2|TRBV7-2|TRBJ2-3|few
CASSLRVGRALGDTQYF
TGTGCCAGCAGCTTAAGGGTCGGGAGGGCCTTGGGAGATACGCAGTATTTT
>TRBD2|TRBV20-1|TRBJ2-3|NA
CSARGGTSGRDTQYF
TGCAGTGCTAGGGGCGGGACTAGCGGCAGAGATACGCAGTATTTT
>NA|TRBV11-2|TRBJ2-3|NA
CASSLSQRSTDTQYF
TGTGCCAGCAGCTTAAGTCAGCGGAGCACAGATACGCAGTATTTT
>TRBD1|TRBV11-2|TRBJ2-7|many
CASSPSTGVYEQYF
TGTGCCAGCAGCCCCTCCACAGGGGTCTACGAGCAGTACTTC
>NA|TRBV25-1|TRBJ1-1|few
CASSPYAGGNTEAFF
TGTGCCAGCAGCCCCTACGCGGGCGGGAACACTGAAGCTTTCTTT
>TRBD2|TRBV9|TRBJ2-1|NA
CASSVGPLADSYNEQFF
TGTGCCAGCAGCGTAGGGCCACTAGCGGACTCCTACAATGAGCAGTTCTTC
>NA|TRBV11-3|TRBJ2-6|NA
CASTLHVLSSGANVLTF
TGTGCCAGCACCCTACACGTTTTATCCTCTGGGGCCAACGTCCTGACTTTC
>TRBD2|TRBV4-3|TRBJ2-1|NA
CASSQGLAGLNNEQFF
TGCGCCAGCAGCCAAGGTCTAGCGGGTCTTAACAATGAGCAGTTCTTC
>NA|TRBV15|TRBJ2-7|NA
CATSREGEWYYEQYF
TGTGCCACCAGCAGAGAGGGGGAGTGGTACTACGAGCAGTACTTC
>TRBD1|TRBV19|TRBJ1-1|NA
CASSAGDSMNTEAFF
TGTGCCAGTAGTGCAGGGGACAGCATGAACACTGAAGCTTTCTTT
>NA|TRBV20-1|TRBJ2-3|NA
CSARDMRGGADTQYF
TGCAGTGCTAGAGATATGAGGGGGGGGGCAGATACGCAGTATTTT
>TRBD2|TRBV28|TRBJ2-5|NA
CAVRTSGRREETQYF
TGTGCCGTGCGGACTAGCGGGAGGAGGGAAGAGACCCAGTACTTC
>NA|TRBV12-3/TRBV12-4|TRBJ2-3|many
CASGGASTDTQYF
TGTGCCAGCGGAGGGGCAAGCACAGATACGCAGTATTTT
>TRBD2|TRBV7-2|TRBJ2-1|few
CASSDKSGGPYNEQFF
TGTGCCAGCAGCGACAAGAGCGGGGGGCCCTACAATGAGCAGTTCTTC
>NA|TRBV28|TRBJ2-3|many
CASRPLRDTAGSTDTQYF
TGTGCCAGCAGACCCTTAAGGGACACGGCGGGTAGCACAGATACGCAGTATTTT
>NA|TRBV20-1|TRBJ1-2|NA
CSAKGFSGAPGLGYTF
TGCAGTGCTAAGGGCTTTTCGGGGGCCCCAGGGTTGGGCTACACCTTC
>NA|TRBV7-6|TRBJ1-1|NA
CASSLVGGLPTEAFF
TGTGCCAGCAGCTTAGTTGGGGGACTCCCCACTGAAGCTTTCTTT
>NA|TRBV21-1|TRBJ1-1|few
CASSKDLSNTEAFF
TGTGCCAGCAGCAAAGATCTCTCCAACACTGAAGCTTTCTTT
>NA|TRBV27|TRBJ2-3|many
CASSSTGIFSAQYF
TGTGCCAGCAGTTCTACGGGGATCTTTTCGGCACAGTATTTT
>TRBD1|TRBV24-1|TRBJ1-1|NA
CATSEEDRAGEAFF
TGTGCCACCAGTGAAGAAGACAGGGCGGGTGAAGCTTTCTTT